Ten or more counts support the clone carrying this T cell receptor beta chain. The antigen remains undetermined. The sample comes from a study of T cells in Graves' hyperthyroidism and ophthalmopathy. General observations from the study: Also found in blood were most expanded thyroid clonotypes above 0.001.

Regions amplified from RNA transcripts were the TCR beta CDR3 regions. Researchers ran a first-round RT-PCR on the TCR CDR3 using the HTBI primer set. TCRdb re-called the multiplex PCR reads through MiXCR, storing one row per CDR3 protein. The table records some 770,000 distinct CDR3 sequences, about 17% of them present only once. Source material: blood. The TCR was taken from a man between 18 and 29 years old with Graves' hyperthyroidism.

The CDR3 DNA is TGTGCCTGGAGTGAGGCGGGGGGGCTCGCGAATGAGCAGTTCTTC. Translated: CAWSEAGGLANEQFF. The J gene is TRBJ2-1, the V gene TRBV30, with 9 bases that match TRBD2. Germline assignment: CDR1 GTSNPN and CDR2 SVGIG (reference sequence). Trimming at V came to 1 base and at J to 7 bases, leaving 8 bases not matched to a gene. The CDR3 sequence is 15 residues long.